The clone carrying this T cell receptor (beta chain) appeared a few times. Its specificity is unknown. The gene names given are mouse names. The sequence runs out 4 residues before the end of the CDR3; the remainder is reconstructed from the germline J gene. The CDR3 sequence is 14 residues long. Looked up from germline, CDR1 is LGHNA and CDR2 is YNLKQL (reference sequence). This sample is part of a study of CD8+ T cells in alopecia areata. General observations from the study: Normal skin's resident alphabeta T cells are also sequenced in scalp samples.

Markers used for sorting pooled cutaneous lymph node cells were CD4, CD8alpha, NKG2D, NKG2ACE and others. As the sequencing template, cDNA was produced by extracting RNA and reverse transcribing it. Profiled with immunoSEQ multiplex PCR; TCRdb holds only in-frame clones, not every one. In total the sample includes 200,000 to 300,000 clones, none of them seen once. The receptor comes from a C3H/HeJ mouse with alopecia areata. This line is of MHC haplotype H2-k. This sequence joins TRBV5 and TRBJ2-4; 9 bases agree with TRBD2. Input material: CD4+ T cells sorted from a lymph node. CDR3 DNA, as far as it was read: TGTGCCAGCAGCCCCCACTGGGGGGAAAAC. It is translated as CASSPHWGEN. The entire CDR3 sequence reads CASSPHWGENTLYF.